Following are 11 T cell receptor beta chains from one sample sequenced in a study of shared clonotypes between healthy human individuals. Here immunoSEQ multiplex PCR was the method, and the copy in TCRdb shows in-frame clones only, minus some. The data contain around 200,000 clones, 65% to 70% of them singletons. Sequenced: memory CD4+ T cells sorted from blood. Subset given: CD45RA-negative fraction. These receptors originate from a man aged 25-45 years in good health.

With respect to this clone: Other DNA sequences within the sample encode an identical CDR3. The chain couples TRBV2 to TRBJ2-7, with 7 nucleotides matching TRBD1. With 6 bases clipped from V and 3 bases from J, the junction kept 2 bases outside the gene matches. Germline CDR1 and CDR2: SNHLY and FYNNEI. The CDR3 runs 12 residues. CDR3 protein: CASSRDSYEQYF. CDR3 in DNA: TGTGCCAGCAGCCGGGACAGCTACGAGCAGTACTTC. The entire variable domain, with the rest obtained from reference TRBV2 and TRBJ2-7, is as follows: EPEVTQTPSHQVTQMGQEVILRCVPISNHLYFYWYRQILGQKVEFLVSFYNNEISEKSEIFDDQFSVERPDGSNFTLKIRSTKLEDSAMYFCASSRDSYEQYFGPGTRLTVT.

The V call is TRBV4-3, the J call TRBJ2-7; 11 bases are a match to TRBD2. The V gene end was trimmed by 4 bases and the J gene end by 0 bases; junction bases not matched to a gene: 2. CDR3 size: 15 residues. CDR1 and CDR2 (germline): LGHNA, YSLEER. CDR3 loop: CASSLSGRDSYEQYF. In nucleotides, the CDR3 is TGCGCCAGCAGCCTTAGCGGGAGGGACTCCTACGAGCAGTACTTC.

This rearrangement joins TRBV9 to TRBJ1-4; D ambiguous. V lost 1 base and J 0 bases, leaving 4 bases between the germline ends. This CDR3 has 14 residues. The germline V gene has CDR1 SGDLS and CDR2 YYNGEE. CDR3 DNA sequence: TGTGCCAGCAGCGTAAAGACAACTAATGAAAAACTGTTTTTT. Its translation is CASSVKTTNEKLFF.

The J gene is TRBJ2-5, the V gene TRBV29-1, with TRBD1 matching 7 bases. V shed 5 bases, J shed 2 bases, and the junction held 5 bases outside the gene matches. The V gene's germline CDR1 is SQVTM and CDR2 ANQGSEA. The CDR3 covers 13 residues. This chain's CDR3 is CSVRRDRQETQYF. Written as DNA, the CDR3 is TGCAGCGTTCGTCGGGACAGACAAGAGACCCAGTACTTC. The variable domain in full, completed from reference TRBV29-1 and TRBJ2-5, reads SAVISQKPSRDICQRGTSLTIQCQVDSQVTMMFWYRQQPGQSLTLIATANQGSEATYESGFVIDKFPISRPNLTFSTLTVSNMSPEDSSIYLCSVRRDRQETQYFGPGTRLLVL.

This chain links TRBV14 with TRBJ2-3; unclear D gene. The germline V and J ends were trimmed by 4 bases and 8 bases, with 13 bases remaining between them. The germline gives CDR1 SGHDN, CDR2 FVKESK. This CDR3 region has 13 residues. The CDR3, as DNA: TGTGCCAGCAGCCGCACTTATCGTGGTACGCAGTATTTT. It is translated as CASSRTYRGTQYF.

This CDR3 is CASSRSRQSKNEKLFF. CDR3 in DNA: TGTGCCAGCAGCCGTAGTAGGCAGAGCAAGAATGAAAAACTGTTTTTT. The V and J genes are TRBV7-9 and TRBJ1-4; D is unclear. The CDR3 runs to 16 residues. With 5 bases removed from V and 5 bases from J, the gap between germline ends came to 18 bases. Germline V gives CDR1 SEHNR, CDR2 FQNEAQ (reference sequence).

The V gene is TRBV28, the J gene TRBJ2-7; either TRBD1 or TRBD2 may fit D (6 bases each). Germline CDR1 is MDHEN and CDR2 is SYDVKM. Trimming took off 5 bases at V and 0 bases at J, with 11 bases between the two ends. The CDR3 runs to 14 residues. The CDR3 protein is CASSTTGASYEQYF. The CDR3 DNA sequence: TGTGCCAGCAGTACTACGGGGGCCTCCTACGAGCAGTACTTC. Looking up the rest from reference TRBV28 and TRBJ2-7 gives the full variable domain: DVKVTQSSRYLVKRTGEKVFLECVQDMDHENMFWYRQDPGLGLRLIYFSYDVKMKEKGDIPEGYSVSREKKERFSLILESASTNQTSMYLCASSTTGASYEQYFGPGTRLTVT.

The J gene is TRBJ1-3, the V gene TRBV5-1; 11 positions match TRBD1. The V gene end was trimmed by 4 bases and the J gene end by 8 bases; junction bases not matched to a gene: 5. Germline CDR1 SGHRS, CDR2 YFSETQ. The CDR3 sequence is 14 residues long. In DNA form, the CDR3 reads TGCGCCAGCAGCCCCGGGACAGGGGGAGACACCATATATTTT. It translates to CASSPGTGGDTIYF.

There are a few counts of this clone. The chain combines TRBV7-3 with TRBJ2-1; D possibly corresponds to TRBD2 (6 bases). V gave up 5 bases and J gave up 3 bases, with 17 bases separating them. Germline CDR1 SGHTA, CDR2 FQGTGA. This CDR3 has 16 amino acids. The CDR3 here is CASSGIGRGDYNEQFF. The CDR3 DNA is TGTGCCAGCAGCGGAATCGGGAGAGGTGACTACAATGAGCAGTTCTTC.

The chain has TRBV5-4 and TRBJ2-1; possibly TRBD2 for D (6 bases). Trimming took 2 bases from V and 7 from J, leaving 13 bases between them. CDR3 size: 14 residues. Germline CDR1 and CDR2: SGHNT and YYREEE (reference sequence). This chain's CDR3 is CASSFRAEGNEQFF. CDR3 coding DNA: TGTGCCAGCAGCTTTCGAGCGGAGGGAAATGAGCAGTTCTTC.

The V call is TRBV9, the J call TRBJ2-7; 8 bases fit TRBD1. Germline assignment: CDR1 SGDLS and CDR2 YYNGEE. This CDR3 comprises 17 residues. After removal of 5 bases from V and 3 bases from J, the junction contained 16 bases not matched to a gene. CDR3 coding DNA: TGTGCCAGCAGAGGAAAGGCTCGACAGGGGCTGTACTACGAGCAGTACTTC. This sequence encodes CASRGKARQGLYYEQYF. Using reference TRBV9 and TRBJ2-7 for the parts outside the CDR3, the full variable domain is DSGVTQTPKHLITATGQRVTLRCSPRSGDLSVYWYQQSLDQGLQFLIQYYNGEERAKGNILERFSAQQFPDLHSELNLSSLELGDSALYFCASRGKARQGLYYEQYFGPGTRLTVT.